Here is one TCR beta chain with its context. The source of the sample is a study of cytomegalovirus exposure and HLA in healthy donors. Trimming left V 0 bases short and J 14 bases short, with 18 bases between. CDR1 and CDR2 from the germline V gene are SGHTS and YDEGEE. This CDR3 has 14 residues. The PCR was carried out with 60 Vbeta primers and 13 Jbeta primers. TCRdb's table, derived via immunoSEQ multiplex PCR, lists solely in-frame clones and lacks some. Of approximately 75,000 clones in the sample, 84% were seen once. The receptor comes from a man between 70 and 80 years old in good health and CMV-seropositive. Source material: PBMCs. The J gene is TRBJ2-1, the V gene TRBV5-8; D possibly corresponds to TRBD1 (5 bases). This CDR3 reads CASSLDHSRPREFF. CDR3 DNA sequence: TGTGCCAGCAGCTTGGATCACAGCCGACCCAGGGAGTTCTTC.